This T cell receptor beta chain was captured in a study of cytomegalovirus exposure and HLA in healthy donors. PCR was performed using 60 Vbeta and 13 Jbeta primers. Using immunoSEQ multiplex PCR, the repertoire was profiled, and TCRdb retains in-frame clones only, with some absent. The sample's table shows over 100,000 clones. Trimming cost V 4 bases and J 5 bases; bases outside gene matches: 11. The CDR3 runs 16 residues. Germline CDR1 is LNHDA and CDR2 is SQIVND (reference sequence). The chain links TRBV19 to TRBJ2-7; 10 nucleotides match TRBD2. The clonotype was recovered from a woman aged 40-49 years in good health and CMV-seropositive. The sequencing sample was made of PBMCs. DNA for the CDR3: TGTGCCAGTAGTAAAAATCGAAGCGGGAGGGACGACGAGCAGTACTTC. Translating it yields CASSKNRSGRDDEQYF.